This T cell receptor beta chain comes out of a study of blood T cell repertoires in COVID-19 (TCRdb year 2020). Concerning the study at large: Samples covering the acute and convalescent phases of COVID-19 were provided by collaborators in the United States, Italy and Spain. The repertoires were released in a freely available public database intended as a resource for research on the immune response to SARS-CoV-2. The samples were drawn from the first 160 participants of the ongoing ImmuneRACE study and from 1,200 or so subjects provided by 6 global collaborators. Deeply sampled blood TCRbeta repertoires from subjects exposed to, actively infected with, or recovered from COVID-19 were included in the dataset. A de-identified subject ID, COVID-19 status, age in years and sex were almost always included in the sample metadata. The material from the prospective study consisted of cDNA or gDNA derived from T cells, B-cell-depleted T cells, or PBMCs. HLA class I and class II types, where available, came from metadata supplied by the sample provider rather than from assay-based typing.

The immunoSEQ Assay, a bias-controlled multiplex PCR, was used to amplify TCRbeta CDR3 regions from genomic DNA. From the authors' description of their analysis: The number of nucleated cells in each sample was estimated by amplification of reference gene primers within the assay. Sequence reads were collapsed and filtered to measure the absolute abundance of every unique TCRbeta CDR3 rearrangement. For each sample, productive Simpson clonality was calculated as the square root of Simpson's diversity index across productive rearrangements. TCRdb's version of the immuneACCESS table is confined to in-frame rearrangements and falls short of the full clone set. An unresolved V gene accounts for under half of the shortfall where checked; the remainder is of unknown origin. V and J calls and clone size follow that table, whereas D and trimming were derived from the DNA. Present in this sample are 100,000 to 150,000 clones, 75% to 85% of which were seen just once. In total, the top ten clones hold under 4.5% of the sample.

V is cut back by 7 bases and J by 5 bases, with 15 bases in the junction unmatched. CDR1 and CDR2, looked up from the germline V gene, are MDHEN and SYDVKM. The CDR3 contains 17 residues, cysteine and phenylalanine counted. Only the CDR3 portion is preserved as DNA: 51 bases, with reading frame beginning at the first base. Overall study outcomes, separate from this receptor: Clinical and demographic metadata were provided uncurated, with the amount varying by source and participant.

Whole blood was collected in K2EDTA tubes by collaborating institutions according to the institutions' own protocols. For TCRbeta analysis, collaborators shipped samples as frozen whole blood, isolated PBMCs, or DNA extracted from either of those sample types. About this clone itself: Its antigen is not yet known. Per-base quality was not reported, and no clone a single base away is much larger than it.

The material sequenced was peripheral blood. This receptor was obtained from a woman aged 45-59 years with acute or convalescent COVID-19. The V gene is TRBV28 and the J gene is TRBJ2-2; 8 of the junction bases match TRBD2. The encoded CDR3 is CASTRQVAGGLTGELFF. The DNA sequence is given as TGTGCCAGCACCCGCCAAGTTGCGGGAGGATTGACCGGGGAGCTGTTTTTT.